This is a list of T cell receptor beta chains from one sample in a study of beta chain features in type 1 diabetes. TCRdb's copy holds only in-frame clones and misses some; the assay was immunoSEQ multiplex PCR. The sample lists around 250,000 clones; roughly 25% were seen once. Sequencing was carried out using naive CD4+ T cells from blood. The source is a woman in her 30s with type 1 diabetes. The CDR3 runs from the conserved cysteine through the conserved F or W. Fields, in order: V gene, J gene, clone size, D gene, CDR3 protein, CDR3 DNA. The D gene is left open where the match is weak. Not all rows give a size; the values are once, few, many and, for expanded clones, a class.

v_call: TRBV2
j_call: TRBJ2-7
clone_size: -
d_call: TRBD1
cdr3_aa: CASSESTGQPFF
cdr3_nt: TGTGCCAGCAGTGAAAGTACGGGACAGCCATTCTTC

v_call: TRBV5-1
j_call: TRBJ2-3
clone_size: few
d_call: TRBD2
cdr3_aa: CASSSGLAGTDTQYF
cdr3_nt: TGCGCCAGCAGCTCGGGACTAGCGGGCACAGATACGCAGTATTTT

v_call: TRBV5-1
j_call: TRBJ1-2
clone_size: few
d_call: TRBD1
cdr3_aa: CASSSTGSWGYTF
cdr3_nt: TGCGCCAGCAGTTCGACAGGGTCGTGGGGCTACACCTTC

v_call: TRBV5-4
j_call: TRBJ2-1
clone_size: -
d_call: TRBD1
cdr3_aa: CASSLVPGQGNEQFF
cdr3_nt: TGTGCCAGCAGCTTGGTTCCGGGACAGGGAAATGAGCAGTTCTTC

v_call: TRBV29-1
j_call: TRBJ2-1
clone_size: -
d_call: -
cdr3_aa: CSVQTASYNEQFF
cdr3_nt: TGCAGCGTTCAGACAGCATCCTACAATGAGCAGTTCTTC

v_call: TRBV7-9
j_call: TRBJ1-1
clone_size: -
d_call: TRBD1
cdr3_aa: CASSPRDSEAFF
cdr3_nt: TGTGCCAGCAGCCCCCGGGACAGTGAAGCTTTCTTT

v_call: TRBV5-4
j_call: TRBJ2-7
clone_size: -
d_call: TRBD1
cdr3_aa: CASSSSGQGYEQYF
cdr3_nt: TGTGCCAGCAGCTCCTCGGGACAGGGATACGAGCAGTACTTC

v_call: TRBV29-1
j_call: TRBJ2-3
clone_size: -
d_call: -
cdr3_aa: CSVDGTDTQYF
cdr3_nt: TGCAGCGTTGACGGCACAGATACGCAGTATTTT

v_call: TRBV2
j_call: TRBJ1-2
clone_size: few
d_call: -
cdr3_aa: CASSDRARDGYTF
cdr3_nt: TGTGCCAGCAGTGACAGGGCCCGGGATGGCTACACCTTC

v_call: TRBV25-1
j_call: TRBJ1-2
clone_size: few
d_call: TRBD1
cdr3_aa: CASTPTGPAGLDGYTF
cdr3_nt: TGTGCCAGCACCCCGACAGGGCCCGCAGGGCTAGATGGCTACACCTTC

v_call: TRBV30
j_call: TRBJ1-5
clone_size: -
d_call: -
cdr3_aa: CAWRAPYVSNQPQHF
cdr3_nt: TGTGCCTGGAGGGCCCCGTATGTGAGCAATCAGCCCCAGCATTTT

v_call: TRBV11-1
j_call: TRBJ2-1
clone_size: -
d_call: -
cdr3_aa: CASSPRGEQFF
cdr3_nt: TGTGCCAGCAGCCCTCGGGGTGAGCAGTTCTTC

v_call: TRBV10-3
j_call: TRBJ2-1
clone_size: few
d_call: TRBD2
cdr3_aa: CAISESGTSGDFYNEQFF
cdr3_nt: TGTGCCATCAGTGAGTCAGGTACTAGCGGTGATTTCTACAATGAGCAGTTCTTC

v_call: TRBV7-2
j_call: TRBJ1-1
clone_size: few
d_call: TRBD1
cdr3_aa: CASSIRQGAIAEAFF
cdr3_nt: TGTGCCAGCAGCATACGACAGGGGGCGATTGCTGAAGCTTTCTTT

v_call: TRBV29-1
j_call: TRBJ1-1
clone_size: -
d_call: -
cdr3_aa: CSVSGHPEAFF
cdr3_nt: TGCAGCGTTTCAGGACACCCTGAAGCTTTCTTT

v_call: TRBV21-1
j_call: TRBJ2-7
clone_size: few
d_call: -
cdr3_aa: CASSFGTGSYEQYF
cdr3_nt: -

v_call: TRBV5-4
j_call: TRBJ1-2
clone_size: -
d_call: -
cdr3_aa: CASTSGGGNYGYTF
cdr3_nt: TGTGCCAGCACCTCTGGTGGAGGTAACTATGGCTACACCTTC

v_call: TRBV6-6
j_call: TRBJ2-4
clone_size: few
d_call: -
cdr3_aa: CASSSTVPKNIQYF
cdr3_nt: TGTGCCAGCAGTTCGACAGTCCCCAAAAACATTCAGTACTTC

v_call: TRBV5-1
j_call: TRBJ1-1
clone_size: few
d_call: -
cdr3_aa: CASSPGDLNTEAFF
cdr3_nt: TGCGCCAGCAGCCCGGGGGACTTGAACACTGAAGCTTTCTTT

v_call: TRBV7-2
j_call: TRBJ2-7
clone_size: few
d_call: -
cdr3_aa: CASSLVIGVTYEQYF
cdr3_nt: TGTGCCAGCAGCTTAGTTATCGGGGTAACCTACGAGCAGTACTTC

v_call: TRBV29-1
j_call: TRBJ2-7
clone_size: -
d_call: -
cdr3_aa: CSVVTGDYEQYF
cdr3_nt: TGCAGCGTGGTTACAGGTGACTACGAGCAGTACTTC

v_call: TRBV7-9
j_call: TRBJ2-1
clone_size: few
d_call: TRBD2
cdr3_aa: CASSLGLAGVGDEQFF
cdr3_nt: TGTGCCAGCAGCTTAGGACTAGCGGGAGTTGGGGATGAGCAGTTCTTC

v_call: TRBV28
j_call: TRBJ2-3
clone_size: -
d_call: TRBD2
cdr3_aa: CASSLYPRAGDPQYF
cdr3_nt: TGTGCCAGCAGTTTATACCCGAGGGCGGGAGATCCGCAGTATTTT

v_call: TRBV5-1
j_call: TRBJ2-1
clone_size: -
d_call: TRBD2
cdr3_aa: CASSTLAGGANEQFF
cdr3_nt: TGCGCCAGCAGCACCCTAGCGGGAGGAGCTAATGAGCAGTTCTTC

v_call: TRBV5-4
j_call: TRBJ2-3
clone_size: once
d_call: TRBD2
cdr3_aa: CASSLELAAITDTQYF
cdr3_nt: TGTGCCAGCAGCTTGGAACTAGCGGCAATCACAGATACGCAGTATTTT

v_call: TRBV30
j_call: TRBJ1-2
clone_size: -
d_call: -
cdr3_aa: CAWSVGTDYTF
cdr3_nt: TGTGCCTGGAGTGTTGGGACTGACTACACCTTC

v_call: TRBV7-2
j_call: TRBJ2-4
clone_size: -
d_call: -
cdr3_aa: CASSPGRGSNIQYF
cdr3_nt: TGTGCCAGCAGCCCGGGCAGGGGTTCAAACATTCAGTACTTC

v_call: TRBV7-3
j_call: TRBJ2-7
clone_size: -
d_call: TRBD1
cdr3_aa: CASSSTGTAPYEQYF
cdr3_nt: TGTGCCAGCAGCTCGACCGGGACAGCACCCTACGAGCAGTACTTC

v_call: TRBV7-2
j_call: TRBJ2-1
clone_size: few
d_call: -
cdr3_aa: CASSLGLARGNEQFF
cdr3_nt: TGTGCCAGCAGCTTAGGCCTAGCGAGAGGCAATGAGCAGTTCTTC

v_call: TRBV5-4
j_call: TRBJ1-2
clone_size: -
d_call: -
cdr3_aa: CASSLAAGRNGYTF
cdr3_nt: TGTGCCAGCAGCTTGGCCGCGGGGAGGAATGGCTACACCTTC

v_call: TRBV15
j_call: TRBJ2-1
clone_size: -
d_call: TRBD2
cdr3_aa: CATSRALISGRGNEQFF
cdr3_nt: TGTGCCACCAGCAGAGCCCTGATTAGCGGGAGGGGCAATGAGCAGTTCTTC

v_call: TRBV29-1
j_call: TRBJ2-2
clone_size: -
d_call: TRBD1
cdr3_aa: CSALLRGQYEELFF
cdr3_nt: TGCAGCGCCCTCCTTCGGGGACAGTACGAAGAGCTGTTTTTT

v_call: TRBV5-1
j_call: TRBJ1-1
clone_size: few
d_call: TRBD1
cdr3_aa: CASSPNDRGYTEAFF
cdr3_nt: TGCGCCAGCAGCCCTAATGACAGGGGCTACACTGAAGCTTTCTTT

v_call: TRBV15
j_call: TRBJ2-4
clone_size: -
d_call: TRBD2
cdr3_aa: CATSRDLAGGIQYF
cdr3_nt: TGTGCCACCAGCAGAGATTTAGCGGGAGGCATTCAGTACTTC

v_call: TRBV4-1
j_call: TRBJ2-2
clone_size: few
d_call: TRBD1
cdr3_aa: CASSQGQGGYTGELFF
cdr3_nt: TGCGCCAGCAGCCAAGGACAGGGGGGGTACACCGGGGAGCTGTTTTTT

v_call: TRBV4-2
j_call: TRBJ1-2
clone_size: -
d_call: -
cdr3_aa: CASSQDHRSGGYTF
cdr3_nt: TGTGCCAGCAGCCAAGATCACCGGTCGGGTGGCTACACCTTC

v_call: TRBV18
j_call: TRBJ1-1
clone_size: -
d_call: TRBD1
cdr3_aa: CASSPPGTANTEAFF
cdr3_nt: TGTGCCAGCTCACCTCCGGGGACAGCGAACACTGAAGCTTTCTTT

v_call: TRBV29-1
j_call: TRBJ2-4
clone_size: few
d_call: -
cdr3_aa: CSVSGRTKNIQYF
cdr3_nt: TGCAGCGTGAGTGGGAGAACCAAAAACATTCAGTACTTC

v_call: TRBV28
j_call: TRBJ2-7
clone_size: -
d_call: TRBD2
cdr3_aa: CASSPPGLAGAVSEQYF
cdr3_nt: TGTGCCAGCAGCCCCCCGGGACTAGCGGGAGCTGTAAGTGAGCAGTACTTC

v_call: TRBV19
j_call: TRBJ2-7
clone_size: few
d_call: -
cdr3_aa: CASSSGQFYEQYF
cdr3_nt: TGTGCCAGTAGTAGCGGGCAGTTCTACGAGCAGTACTTC

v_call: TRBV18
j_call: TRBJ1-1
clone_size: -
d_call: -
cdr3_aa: CASSTMSQGTVTEAFF
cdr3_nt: TGTGCCAGCTCAACCATGTCACAGGGTACAGTCACTGAAGCTTTCTTT

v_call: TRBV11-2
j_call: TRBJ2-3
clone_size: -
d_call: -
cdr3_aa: CASSLGKSSTRGDTQYF
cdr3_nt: TGTGCCAGCAGCTTAGGAAAGAGCTCGACCCGAGGAGATACGCAGTATTTT

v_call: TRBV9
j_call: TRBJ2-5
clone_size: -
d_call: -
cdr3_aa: CASSVEGLQETQYF
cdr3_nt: TGTGCCAGCAGCGTAGAAGGACTCCAAGAGACCCAGTACTTC